Below, 20 T cell receptor beta chains from the same sample are listed, as sequenced in a study of OX40 agonist ivuxolimab in advanced cancers. Data came from immunoSEQ multiplex PCR; TCRdb stores just in-frame clones and leaves some out. The sample includes 45,000 to 65,000 clones, approximately 88% seen only once; the top ten take 11%. The material sequenced was CD4+ or CD8+ T cells sorted from blood, taken in a trial of the OX40 agonist ivuxolimab. These receptor sequences come from an adult with an advanced solid tumor such as melanoma, head and neck, liver or kidney cancer.

The chain couples TRBV11-2 to TRBJ2-7; D gene unclear. From germline, CDR1 is SGHAT and CDR2 FQNNGV. CDR3 length: 13 residues. V lost 5 bases, J lost 3 bases, and 11 bases lay in between. CDR3 in amino acids: CASSHSGVYEQYV. Written as DNA, the CDR3 is TGTGCCAGCAGCCATTCAGGAGTCTACGAGCAGTACGTC.

This clone appeared a few times. The chain joins TRBV18 to TRBJ2-3; tentatively, D is TRBD2 (5 bases). The V and J ends lost 3 bases and 2 bases respectively, with 12 bases between them. The germline V gene encodes CDR1 KGHSH and CDR2 LQKENI. CDR3 length: 15 amino acids. CDR3 in amino acids: CASSPQDSATDTQYF. CDR3 nucleotide sequence: TGTGCCAGCTCACCCCAGGACTCAGCCACAGATACGCAGTATTTT.

This rearrangement joins TRBV7-2 to TRBJ1-1; D not certain. Looked up from germline, CDR1 is SGHTA and CDR2 is FQGNSA. The CDR3 runs 13 residues. The germline V and J ends were trimmed by 3 bases and 10 bases, with 15 bases remaining between them. The CDR3 DNA sequence: TGTGCCAGCAGCTTGGGAGGGTTATGGGCAGCTTTCTTT. It yields the protein CASSLGGLWAAFF. The full variable domain, with the rest looked up from reference TRBV7-2 and TRBJ1-1, is GAGVSQSPSNKVTEKGKDVELRCDPISGHTALYWYRQSLGQGLEFLIYFQGNSAPDKSGLPSDRFSAERTGGSVSTLTIQRTQQEDSAVYLCASSLGGLWAAFFGQGTRLTVV.

The chain employs TRBV27 and TRBJ1-1, with D unresolved. Germline V lookup: CDR1 MNHEY, CDR2 SMNVEV (reference sequence). There are 15 residues in the CDR3. The V end was cut by 7 bases, the J end by 0 bases, with 15 bases between. For the CDR3, the DNA is TGTGCCAGCATTTCGTCTCTTGGGATGAACACTGAAGCTTTCTTT. Translation: CASISSLGMNTEAFF.

This sequence joins TRBV19 and TRBJ2-3; D unresolved. The V gene lost 3 bases and the J gene lost 2 bases, with 12 bases spanning the gap. CDR3 length: 15 residues. Germline V gene sequence: CDR1 LNHDA, CDR2 SQIVND (reference sequence). CDR3: CASSITPRPTDTQYF. For the CDR3, the DNA is TGTGCCAGTAGTATCACCCCCAGGCCCACAGATACGCAGTATTTT.

In its sample, this clone was seen a few times. This chain uses TRBV6-5 with TRBJ1-1; D is undetermined. CDR1 and CDR2 from the germline V gene are MNHEY and SVGAGI. The V gene lost 2 bases and the J gene lost 2 bases, with 9 bases spanning the gap. The CDR3 consists of 14 residues. For the CDR3, the DNA is TGTGCCAGCAGTTACCTCGGGCCCAACACTGAAGCTTTCTTT. Translating it yields CASSYLGPNTEAFF.

V usage is TRBV4-1 and J usage is TRBJ2-5; a weak D match, TRBD1 (7 bases). Germline lookup yields CDR1 MGHRA and CDR2 YSYEKL. V lost 1 base and J lost 9, with 18 bases in between. The CDR3 is 15 residues long. The CDR3 bases are TGCGCCAGCAGCCAAGTCGCCGGGGGACAGAGGGCCCAGTACTTC. Its protein is CASSQVAGGQRAQYF.

The rearrangement links TRBV6-5 to TRBJ1-2; D gene uncertain. V lost 0 bases, J lost 6 bases, and 8 bases lay in between. CDR1 and CDR2 (germline): MNHEY, SVGAGI. The CDR3 totals 13 residues. CDR3 residues: CASSYSTANGYTF. The CDR3 coding sequence is TGTGCCAGCAGTTACTCAACGGCAAATGGCTACACCTTC.

This clone was seen once. The chain carries TRBV29-1 and TRBJ2-2; no reliable D call. V lost 0 bases and J 0 bases, leaving 17 bases between the germline ends. Germline V gene lookup returns CDR1 SQVTM and CDR2 ANQGSEA. The CDR3 is 18 residues long. CDR3 residues: CSVEEESPRQSNTGELFF. The CDR3 DNA reads TGCAGCGTTGAAGAAGAATCCCCCCGGCAGTCGAACACCGGGGAGCTGTTTTTT.

V is TRBV7-2 and J is TRBJ2-3; no firm D call. Trimming cost V 1 base and J 0 bases, with 8 bases left between them. The V gene's germline CDR1 is SGHTA and CDR2 FQGNSA. This CDR3 region has 15 residues. CDR3 residues: CASSLGVTSTDTQYF. CDR3 nucleotides: TGTGCCAGCAGCTTAGGGGTCACCAGCACAGATACGCAGTATTTT.

This clone showed up just once. The rearrangement joins TRBV28 to TRBJ2-7; 9 bases match TRBD1. Germline V gene sequence: CDR1 MDHEN, CDR2 SYDVKM. The CDR3 runs to 14 residues. J was trimmed by 5 bases and V by 8 bases; bases with no gene match: 10. Written as DNA, the CDR3 is TGTGCCAGCGCATCCGTGGGACAGGGCCACGAGCAGTACTTC. It codes for CASASVGQGHEQYF.

The chain combines TRBV6-1 with TRBJ2-7; tentatively, D is TRBD1 (6 bases). The CDR3 contains 12 residues. The ends were cut back, 9 bases at V and 2 bases at J, with 11 bases in the middle. Germline V gene sequence: CDR1 MNHNS, CDR2 SASEGT. CDR3 in amino acids: CASGQLTYEQYV. Written as DNA, the CDR3 is TGTGCCAGTGGACAGCTGACCTACGAGCAGTACGTC.

The chain links TRBV5-8 to TRBJ2-4; D possibly corresponds to TRBD1 (6 bases). The CDR3 is 15 residues long. The germline V and J ends were trimmed by 1 base and 2 bases, with 10 bases remaining between them. Germline V CDR1 and CDR2: SGHTS, YDEGEE. DNA of the CDR3: TGTGCCAGCAGCTTGTTAGGACAGTCCAAAAACATTCAGTACTTC. Translating it yields CASSLLGQSKNIQYF. The entire variable domain, with the rest obtained from reference TRBV5-8 and TRBJ2-4, is as follows: EAGVTQSPTHLIKTRGQQATLRCSPISGHTSVYWYQQALGLGLQFLLWYDEGEERNRGNFPPRFSGRQFPNYSSELNVNALELEDSALYLCASSLLGQSKNIQYFGAGTRLSVL.

V usage is TRBV13 and J usage is TRBJ1-1; D not certain. From germline, CDR1 is PRHDT and CDR2 FYEKMQ (reference sequence). This CDR3 is built from 16 residues. Deletions cut 3 bases from V and 4 bases from J, with 18 bases between. CDR3 sequence (DNA): TGTGCCAGCAGCTTGCCCCCGAGGGCACCGGGCACTGAAGCTTTCTTT. It yields the protein CASSLPPRAPGTEAFF. The full variable domain, completed using reference TRBV13 and TRBJ1-1, is AAGVIQSPRHLIKEKRETATLKCYPIPRHDTVYWYQQGPGQDPQFLISFYEKMQSDKGSIPDRFSAQQFSDYHSELNMSSLELGDSALYFCASSLPPRAPGTEAFFGQGTRLTVV.

J is TRBJ1-1 and V is TRBV15; no definite D call. V gave up 0 bases and J gave up 4 bases, with 6 bases separating them. The germline CDR1 and CDR2 sequences are LNHNV and YYDKDF (reference sequence). The CDR3 has 13 amino acids. CDR3 DNA: TGTGCCACCAGCAGAGAACGGGGCACTGAAGCTTTCTTT. This sequence encodes CATSRERGTEAFF.

V usage is TRBV7-8 and J usage is TRBJ1-2; D is uncertain. The V gene's germline CDR1 is SGHVS and CDR2 FQNEAQ. The CDR3 is 12 residues long. With 0 bases removed from V and 5 bases from J, the gap between germline ends came to 4 bases. The CDR3 loop is CASSLAPYGYTF. The CDR3 bases are TGTGCCAGCAGCTTAGCACCTTATGGCTACACCTTC. The variable domain in full, with the rest retrieved from reference TRBV7-8 and TRBJ1-2, is GAGVSQSPRYKVAKRGQDVALRCDPISGHVSLFWYQQALGQGPEFLTYFQNEAQLDKSGLPSDRFFAERPEGSVSTLKIQRTQQEDSAVYLCASSLAPYGYTFGSGTRLTVV.

This chain uses TRBV6-6 with TRBJ1-1; D is possibly TRBD1 (5 bases). Germline lookup yields CDR1 MNHNY and CDR2 SVGAGI (reference sequence). The length of the CDR3 is 14 residues. V lost 4 bases, J lost 1 base, and 10 bases lay in between. The CDR3 spells CASSLGQGNTEAFF. Here the CDR3 DNA reads TGTGCCAGCAGTTTGGGTCAGGGGAACACTGAAGCTTTCTTT.

V gene TRBV6-1 combines with J gene TRBJ2-3; weak D call: TRBD2 (5 bases). From germline, CDR1 is MNHNS and CDR2 SASEGT. Trimming cost V 7 bases and J 2 bases, with 16 bases left between them. CDR3 length: 15 residues. In nucleotides, the CDR3 is TGTGCCAGCAACTCCCCTTCAGCGGACACAGATACGCAGTATTTT. It is translated as CASNSPSADTDTQYF.

By its share, this clone is medium-sized. The rearrangement joins TRBV25-1 to TRBJ1-1, with 7 bases aligning to TRBD1. Germline CDR1 and CDR2: MGHDK and SYGVNS. The CDR3 has 12 amino acids. Trimming removed 8 bases from V and 7 bases from J; junction bases left unmatched: 7. The CDR3 sequence: CASSTGTDEAFF. The CDR3 DNA reads as TGTGCCAGCTCCACCGGGACAGATGAAGCTTTCTTT.

The chain links TRBV7-3 to TRBJ2-7; 9 nucleotides agree with TRBD2. Germline V gene data show CDR1 as SGHTA and CDR2 as FQGTGA. V trimming: 2 bases; J trimming: 2 bases; junction bases outside the gene matches: 4. The CDR3 contains 15 residues. In DNA form, the CDR3 reads TGTGCCAGCAGCTTAGGGACTAGCCCTACCTACGAGCAGTACTTC. It yields the protein CASSLGTSPTYEQYF.